One and the same sample provided the 6 T cell receptor beta chains below, sequenced in a study of CD8 T cells in ankylosing spondylitis (dated by TCRdb to the late 2010s). General study outcomes and caveats: A TCR beta motif of several highly homologous amino acid variants appeared characteristic of blood from ankylosing spondylitis patients.

These receptors' targets are unknown. Library preparation employed 5' RACE. TCRdb shows the sequencer as Illumina HiSeq 2500. TCRdb trimmed public reads at Q25 via fastp, called clones via MiXCR and kept in-frame beta chains. Merged by CDR3 protein, the rows form single entries marked with the most common genes and DNA. Present in this sample are fewer than 500,000 distinct CDR3 sequences, 25% to 30% of which were seen just once. About 0.9% of the sample lies in the top ten. The sample was blood, either unsorted or a sorted T cell fraction (not recorded which). These receptors were obtained from a male donor with ankylosing spondylitis.

This chain connects TRBV2 to TRBJ2-1; possibly TRBD1 or TRBD2 for D (6 bases each). Germline V gene data show CDR1 as SNHLY and CDR2 as FYNNEI. V was clipped by 6 bases and J by 8 bases, with 20 bases between them. The CDR3 totals 15 residues. CDR3 DNA: TGTGCCAGCAGGGGGGCCGGGGGCAAAGTGGATGAGCAGTTCTTC. Translated, it gives CASRGAGGKVDEQFF. The full variable domain, completed using reference TRBV2 and TRBJ2-1, is EPEVTQTPSHQVTQMGQEVILRCVPISNHLYFYWYRQILGQKVEFLVSFYNNEISEKSEIFDDQFSVERPDGSNFTLKIRSTKLEDSAMYFCASRGAGGKVDEQFFGPGTRLTVL.

The chain is built from TRBV20-1 and TRBJ2-2; 9 positions match TRBD2. Trimming took 6 bases from V and 5 from J; bases not matched to a gene: 4. This CDR3 has 13 amino acids. CDR1 DFQATT and CDR2 SNEGSKA come from the germline V gene (reference sequence). The CDR3 DNA sequence: TGCAGTGCAATGGCGGGAGGGACCGGGGAGCTGTTTTTT. Translating gives CSAMAGGTGELFF.

The chain is built from TRBV20-1 and TRBJ2-1; D possibly corresponds to TRBD2 (5 bases). The CDR3 sequence is 17 residues long. The V gene lost 0 bases and the J gene lost 1 base, with 16 bases spanning the gap. The germline V gene has CDR1 DFQATT and CDR2 SNEGSKA (reference sequence). CDR3 amino acids: CSAREIKRTVSYNEQFF. CDR3 nucleotide sequence: TGCAGTGCTAGAGAGATAAAGAGGACTGTTTCCTACAATGAGCAGTTCTTC.

J is TRBJ1-2 and V is TRBV27; 9 bases are a match to TRBD1. Germline loops: CDR1 MNHEY, CDR2 SMNVEV (reference sequence). This CDR3 contains 13 residues. V gave up 6 bases and J gave up 7 bases; unmatched junction bases: 6. CDR3 nucleotides: TGTGCCAGCAGGAACAGGGGGCATGGTGGCTACACCTTC. Translation: CASRNRGHGGYTF.

The chain uses TRBV19 and TRBJ2-1; 9 nucleotides align to TRBD2. The V gene end was trimmed by 3 bases and the J gene end by 7 bases; junction bases not matched to a gene: 10. This CDR3 has 16 residues. Germline V gives CDR1 LNHDA, CDR2 SQIVND (reference sequence). CDR3 amino acids: CASSIRGRATGNEQFF. CDR3 in DNA: TGTGCCAGTAGTATTCGCGGGAGGGCCACGGGGAATGAGCAGTTCTTC.

This clonotype appeared many times. The chain uses TRBV5-1 and TRBJ2-2, with TRBD1 matching 10 bases. Germline V lookup: CDR1 SGHRS, CDR2 YFSETQ. This CDR3 is built from 17 residues. V was clipped by 4 bases and J by 5 bases; unmatched bases: 11. This chain's CDR3 is CASSPPTDRGSTGELFF. In nucleotides, the CDR3 is TGCGCCAGCAGCCCCCCAACGGACAGGGGGAGTACCGGGGAGCTGTTTTTT. The whole variable domain, filled in from reference TRBV5-1 and TRBJ2-2, reads KAGVTQTPRYLIKTRGQQVTLSCSPISGHRSVSWYQQTPGQGLQFLFEYFSETQRNKGNFPGRFSGRQFSNSRSEMNVSTLELGDSALYLCASSPPTDRGSTGELFFGEGSRLTVL.